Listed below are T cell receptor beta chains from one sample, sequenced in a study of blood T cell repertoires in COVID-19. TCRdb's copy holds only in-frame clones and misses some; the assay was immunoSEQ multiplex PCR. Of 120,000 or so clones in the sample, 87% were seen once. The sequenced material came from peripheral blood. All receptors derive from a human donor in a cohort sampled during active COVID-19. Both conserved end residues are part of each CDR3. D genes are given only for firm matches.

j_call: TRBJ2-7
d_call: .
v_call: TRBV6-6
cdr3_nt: TGTGCCAGCAGTTCCCAGGGATATGAGCAGTACTTC
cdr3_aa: CASSSQGYEQYF

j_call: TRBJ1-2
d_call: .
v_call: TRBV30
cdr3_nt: TGTGCCTGGAGTTGGGAGGGCGGCTACACCTTC
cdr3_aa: CAWSWEGGYTF

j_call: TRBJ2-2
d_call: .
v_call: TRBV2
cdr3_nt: TGTGCCAGCACCTTGACTAGTTTGGGGACCGGGGAGCTGTTTTTT
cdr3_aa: CASTLTSLGTGELFF

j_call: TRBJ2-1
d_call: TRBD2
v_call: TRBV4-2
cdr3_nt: TGTGCCAGCAGCTCCGAGGTAGCGGGAGGAGGTGAGCAGTTCTTC
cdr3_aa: CASSSEVAGGGEQFF

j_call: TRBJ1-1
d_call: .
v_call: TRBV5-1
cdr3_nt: TGCGCCAGCAGCTCAGGACAGACCCTCAGTACTGAAGCTTTCTTT
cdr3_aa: CASSSGQTLSTEAFF

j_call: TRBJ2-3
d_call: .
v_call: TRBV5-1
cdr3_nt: TGCGCCAGCAGCTTGGGGACATCCACAGATACGCAGTATTTT
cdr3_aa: CASSLGTSTDTQYF

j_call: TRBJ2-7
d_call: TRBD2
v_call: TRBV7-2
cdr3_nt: TGTGCCAGCAGCTTAGCGCGGAGTAGCGGGGGCGAGCAGTACTTC
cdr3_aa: CASSLARSSGGEQYF

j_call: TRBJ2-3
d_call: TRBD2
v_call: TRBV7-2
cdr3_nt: TGTGCCAAACGGCTAGCGGGAGGCACAGATACGCAGTATTTT
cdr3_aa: CAKRLAGGTDTQYF

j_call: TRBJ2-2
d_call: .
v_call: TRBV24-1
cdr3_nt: TGTGCCACCAGTGGCCACAGGGCCGGCACCGGGGAGCTGTTTTTT
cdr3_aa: CATSGHRAGTGELFF

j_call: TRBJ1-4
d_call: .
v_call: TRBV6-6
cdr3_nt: TGTGCCAGCAGTTACGTGGTTGGGGGGGATGAAAAACTGTTTTTT
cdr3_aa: CASSYVVGGDEKLFF